This T cell receptor beta chain was captured in a study of response to subunit inactivated influenza vaccine. Trimming removed 4 bases at V and 0 bases at J, with 15 bases between. Germline V gene sequence: CDR1 SGHTA, CDR2 FQGNSA. The CDR3 consists of 16 residues. TCRdb re-called the RT-PCR reads through MiXCR, storing one row per CDR3 protein. The repertoire holds 150,000 to 200,000 distinct CDR3 sequences, approximately 12% seen once, with 25% to 30% in the top ten. The same data also contributed to another study, on T cells expressing NK-cell markers. That source reports: 5'RACE template switching built TCR beta cDNA with unique molecular identifiers. Dominant NKG2C+ clonotypes accounted for about 1.0-8% of CD8+ T cells in about 6 donors. There were a handful of donors in whom these clonotypes also led the CD3+CD56-NKG2C+ fraction.

The starting material was CD8+ T cells sorted from PBMCs, obtained about 12 days after vaccination. This chain links TRBV7-2 with TRBJ2-5; D is unclear. This sequence was found in a man between 50 and 59 years old who received an inactivated influenza vaccine. The CDR3 region is CASSSFPPEYQETQYF. DNA of the CDR3: TGTGCCAGCAGCTCCTTTCCCCCAGAGTACCAAGAGACCCAGTACTTC.